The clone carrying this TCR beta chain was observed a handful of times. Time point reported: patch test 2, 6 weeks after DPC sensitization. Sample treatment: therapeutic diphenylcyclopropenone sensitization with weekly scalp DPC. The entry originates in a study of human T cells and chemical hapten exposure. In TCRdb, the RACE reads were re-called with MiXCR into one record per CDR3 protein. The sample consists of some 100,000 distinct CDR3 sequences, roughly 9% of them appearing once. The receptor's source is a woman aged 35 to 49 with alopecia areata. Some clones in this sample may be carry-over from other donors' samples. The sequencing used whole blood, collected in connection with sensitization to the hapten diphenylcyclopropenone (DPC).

CDR3 nucleotide sequence: TGTGCCAGCAGCCGGTCCGGGACAGGTTACAATGAGCAGTTCTTC. Protein product: CASSRSGTGYNEQFF. The chain couples TRBV28 to TRBJ2-1; 8 positions agree with TRBD1. V lost 6 bases, J lost 4 bases, and 8 bases stayed unmatched. Germline CDR1 reads MDHEN; CDR2 reads SYDVKM. This CDR3 has 15 amino acids.